The text below deals with one T cell receptor beta chain. The antigen is not known. Unique molecular identifiers were built into the TCR beta cDNA libraries. Using its own MiXCR run on the PCR reads, TCRdb lists one record per CDR3 protein. The sample includes 740,000 or so distinct CDR3 sequences, approximately 50% of them seen just once. The data derive from a study of post-analysis software for immune sequencing data. Study-level information: Secondary progressive, relapsing-remitting and progressive-relapsing multiple sclerosis were among the included disease courses.

Germline V lookup: CDR1 ENHRY, CDR2 SYGVKD. The V end was cut by 4 bases, the J end by 6 bases, with 9 bases between. The CDR3 has 12 amino acids. Findings and caveats of the study: Compared with controls, patients had more of about 5 TRBV segments, including TRBV5-6, TRBV5-1 and TRBV20-1. Normalized Chao1 diversity in multiple sclerosis patients fell significantly below that of controls. Strong co-clustering by F measure linked samples that shared a preparation batch.

Sequenced: blood. The chain links TRBV10-3 to TRBJ1-2; D ambiguous. The origin of this receptor is a girl aged 5-17 years with multiple sclerosis. CDR3 sequence (DNA): TGTGCCATCAGTGGCGGAAGGGATGGCTACACCTTC. The encoded protein is CAISGGRDGYTF.